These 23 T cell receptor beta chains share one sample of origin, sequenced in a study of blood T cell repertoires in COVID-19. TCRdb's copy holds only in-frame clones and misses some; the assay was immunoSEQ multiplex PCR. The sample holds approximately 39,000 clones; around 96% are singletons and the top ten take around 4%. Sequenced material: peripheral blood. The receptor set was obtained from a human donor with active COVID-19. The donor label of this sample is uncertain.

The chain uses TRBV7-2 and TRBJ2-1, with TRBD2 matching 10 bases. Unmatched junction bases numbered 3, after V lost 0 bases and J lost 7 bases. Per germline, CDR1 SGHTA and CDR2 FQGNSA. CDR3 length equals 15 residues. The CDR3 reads CASSLAASGRNEQFF. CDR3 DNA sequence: TGTGCCAGCAGCTTAGCTGCTAGCGGGAGAAATGAGCAGTTCTTC.

The CDR3 DNA reads TGCGCCAGCAGCCAAGGTAACACGCTTAGCACAGATACGCAGTATTTT. It encodes CASSQGNTLSTDTQYF. The chain employs TRBV4-1 and TRBJ2-3; D not resolved. The germline gives CDR1 MGHRA, CDR2 YSYEKL. The V end was cut by 1 base, the J end by 0 bases, with 11 bases between. This CDR3 spans 16 amino acids.

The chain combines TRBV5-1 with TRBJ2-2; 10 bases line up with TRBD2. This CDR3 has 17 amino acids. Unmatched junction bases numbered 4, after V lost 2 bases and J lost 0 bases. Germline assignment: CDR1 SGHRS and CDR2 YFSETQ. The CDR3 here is CASSFKREGTNTGELFF. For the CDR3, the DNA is TGCGCCAGCAGCTTTAAGCGGGAGGGAACGAACACCGGGGAGCTGTTTTTT.

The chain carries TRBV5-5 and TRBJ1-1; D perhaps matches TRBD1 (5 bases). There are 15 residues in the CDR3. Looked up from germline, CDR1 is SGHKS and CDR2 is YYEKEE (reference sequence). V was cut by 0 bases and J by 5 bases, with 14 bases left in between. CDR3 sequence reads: CASSLAPPGRTEAFF. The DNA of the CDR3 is TGTGCCAGCAGCTTGGCCCCACCAGGGCGGACTGAAGCTTTCTTT.

The CDR3 region is CASSSQGPTEAFF. The CDR3 DNA reads as TGTGCCAGCAGTTCACAGGGGCCCACTGAAGCTTTCTTT. The chain joins TRBV28 to TRBJ1-1; TRBD1 matches 7 bases. Germline V CDR1 and CDR2: MDHEN, SYDVKM. Unmatched junction bases numbered 3, after V lost 4 bases and J lost 4 bases. The length of the CDR3 is 13 residues.

In DNA form, the CDR3 reads TGTGCCAGTAGCGACAGGGGCGGCGCCGGGGAGCTGTTTTTT. Translation gives CASSDRGGAGELFF. J is TRBJ2-2 and V is TRBV19; TRBD1 agrees at 8 bases. The germline V gene has CDR1 LNHDA and CDR2 SQIVND (reference sequence). With V trimmed by 6 bases and J by 6 bases, 6 bases remained unmatched. The CDR3 runs to 14 residues.

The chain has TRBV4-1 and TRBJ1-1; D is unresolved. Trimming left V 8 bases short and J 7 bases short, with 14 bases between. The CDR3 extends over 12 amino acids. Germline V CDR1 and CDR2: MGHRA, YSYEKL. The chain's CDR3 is CASFGGSGEAFF. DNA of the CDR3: TGCGCCAGCTTCGGAGGATCGGGTGAAGCTTTCTTT.

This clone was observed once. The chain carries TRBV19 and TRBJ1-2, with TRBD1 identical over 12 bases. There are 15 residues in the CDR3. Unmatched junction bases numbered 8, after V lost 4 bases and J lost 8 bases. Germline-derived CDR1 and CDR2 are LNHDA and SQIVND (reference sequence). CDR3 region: CASSKRDRGLRGYTF. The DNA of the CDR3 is TGTGCCAGTAGTAAAAGGGACAGGGGGCTTCGCGGCTACACCTTC.

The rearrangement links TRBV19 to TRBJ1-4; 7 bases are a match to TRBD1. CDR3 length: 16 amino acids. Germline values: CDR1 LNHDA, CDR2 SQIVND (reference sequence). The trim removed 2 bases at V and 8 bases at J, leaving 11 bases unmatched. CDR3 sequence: CASSISAGRGREKLFF. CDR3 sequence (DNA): TGTGCCAGTAGTATATCGGCTGGCAGGGGGAGGGAAAAACTGTTTTTT.

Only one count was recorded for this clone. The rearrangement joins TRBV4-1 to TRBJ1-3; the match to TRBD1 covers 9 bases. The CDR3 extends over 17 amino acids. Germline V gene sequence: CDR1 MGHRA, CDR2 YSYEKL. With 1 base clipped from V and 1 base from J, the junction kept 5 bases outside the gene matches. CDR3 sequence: CASSQVQGALSGNTIYF. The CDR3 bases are TGCGCCAGCAGCCAAGTACAGGGGGCCCTGTCTGGAAACACCATATATTTT.

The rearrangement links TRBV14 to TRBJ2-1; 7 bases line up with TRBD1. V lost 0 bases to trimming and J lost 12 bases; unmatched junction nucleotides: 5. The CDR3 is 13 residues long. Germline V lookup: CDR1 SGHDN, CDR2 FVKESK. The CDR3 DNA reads TGTGCCAGCAGCCAAGATAAAGGGGGCCGGCAGTTCTTC. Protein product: CASSQDKGGRQFF.

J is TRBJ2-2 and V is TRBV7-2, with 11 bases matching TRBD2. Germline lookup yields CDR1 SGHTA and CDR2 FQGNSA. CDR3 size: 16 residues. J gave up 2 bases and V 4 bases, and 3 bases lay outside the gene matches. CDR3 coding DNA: TGTGCCAGCAGCTCGACTAGCGGGATTAACACCGGGGAGCTGTTTTTT. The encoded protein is CASSSTSGINTGELFF.

The CDR3 spells CASSISGSGDTQYF. The CDR3 DNA sequence: TGTGCCAGTAGTATTTCCGGGAGTGGAGATACGCAGTATTTT. The rearrangement uses TRBV19 and TRBJ2-3; maybe TRBD2 (6 bases). Trimming removed 3 bases from V and 5 bases from J, with 12 bases in between. Germline V CDR1 and CDR2: LNHDA, SQIVND (reference sequence). The CDR3 length is 14 residues. The full variable domain, with the rest looked up from reference TRBV19 and TRBJ2-3, is DGGITQSPKYLFRKEGQNVTLSCEQNLNHDAMYWYRQDPGQGLRLIYYSQIVNDFQKGDIAEGYSVSREKKESFPLTVTSAQKNPTAFYLCASSISGSGDTQYFGPGTRLTVL.

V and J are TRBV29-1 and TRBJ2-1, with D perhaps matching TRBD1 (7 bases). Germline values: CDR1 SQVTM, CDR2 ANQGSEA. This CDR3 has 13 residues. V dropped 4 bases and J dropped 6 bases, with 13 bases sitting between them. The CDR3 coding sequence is TGCAGCGTTGCTCAGGGGGGTGTCAATGAGCAGTTCTTC. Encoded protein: CSVAQGGVNEQFF.

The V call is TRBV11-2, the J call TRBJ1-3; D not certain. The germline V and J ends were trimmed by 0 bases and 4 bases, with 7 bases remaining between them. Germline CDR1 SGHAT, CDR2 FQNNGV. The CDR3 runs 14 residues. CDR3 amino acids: CASSLETTGNTIYF. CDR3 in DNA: TGTGCCAGCAGCTTAGAGACTACGGGAAACACCATATATTTT.

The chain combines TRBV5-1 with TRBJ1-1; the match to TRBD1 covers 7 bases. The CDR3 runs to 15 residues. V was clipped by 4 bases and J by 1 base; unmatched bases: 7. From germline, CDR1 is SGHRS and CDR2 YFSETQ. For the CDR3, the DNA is TGCGCCAGCAGCCGGCAGGGGACAGCGAACACTGAAGCTTTCTTT. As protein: CASSRQGTANTEAFF.

CDR3 region: CASSVKQDPYQPQHF. The CDR3 DNA reads TGTGCCAGTAGTGTAAAACAGGACCCCTATCAGCCCCAGCATTTT. The chain combines TRBV19 with TRBJ1-5, with D tentatively TRBD1 (5 bases). Germline CDR1 LNHDA, CDR2 SQIVND (reference sequence). V dropped 5 bases and J dropped 5 bases, with 16 bases sitting between them. CDR3 length: 15 residues. Full variable domain (outside the CDR3, taken from reference TRBV19 and TRBJ1-5): DGGITQSPKYLFRKEGQNVTLSCEQNLNHDAMYWYRQDPGQGLRLIYYSQIVNDFQKGDIAEGYSVSREKKESFPLTVTSAQKNPTAFYLCASSVKQDPYQPQHFGDGTRLSIL.

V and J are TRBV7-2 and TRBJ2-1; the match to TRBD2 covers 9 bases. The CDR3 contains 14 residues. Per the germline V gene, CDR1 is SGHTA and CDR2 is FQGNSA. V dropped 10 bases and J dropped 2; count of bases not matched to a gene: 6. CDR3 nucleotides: TGTGCCACATTAGCGGGAGTTGCCTACAATGAGCAGTTCTTC. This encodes CATLAGVAYNEQFF.

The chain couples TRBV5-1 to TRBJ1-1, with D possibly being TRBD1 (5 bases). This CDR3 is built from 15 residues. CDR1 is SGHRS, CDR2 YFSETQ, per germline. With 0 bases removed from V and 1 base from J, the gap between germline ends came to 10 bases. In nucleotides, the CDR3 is TGCGCCAGCAGCTTGGCTGGCAGGGAGAACACTGAAGCTTTCTTT. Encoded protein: CASSLAGRENTEAFF.

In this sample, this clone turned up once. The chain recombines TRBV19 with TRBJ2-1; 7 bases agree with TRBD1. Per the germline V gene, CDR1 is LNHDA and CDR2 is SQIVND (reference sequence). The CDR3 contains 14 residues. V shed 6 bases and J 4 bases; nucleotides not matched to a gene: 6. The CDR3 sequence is CASSWGQIYNEQFF. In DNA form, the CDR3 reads TGTGCCAGTAGCTGGGGACAGATTTACAATGAGCAGTTCTTC.

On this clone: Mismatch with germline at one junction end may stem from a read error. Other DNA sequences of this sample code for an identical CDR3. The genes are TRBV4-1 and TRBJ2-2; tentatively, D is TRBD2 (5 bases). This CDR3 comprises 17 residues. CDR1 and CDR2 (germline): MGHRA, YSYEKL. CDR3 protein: CASSTTLSTAKFGELFF. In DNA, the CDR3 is TGCGCCAGCAGCACTACTCTCTCTACGGCAAAGTTCGGGGAACTGTTTTTT.

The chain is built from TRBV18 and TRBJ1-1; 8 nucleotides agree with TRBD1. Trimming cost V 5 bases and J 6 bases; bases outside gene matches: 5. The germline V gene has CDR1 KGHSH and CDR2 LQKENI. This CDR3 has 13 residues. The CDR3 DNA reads TGTGCCAGCTCAGAAGTACAGGGGGCTGAAGCTTTCTTT. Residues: CASSEVQGAEAFF.

The CDR3 coding sequence is TGTGCCAGCTCAAGGGACAGGGGGTCCAACACTGAAGCTTTCTTT. Protein: CASSRDRGSNTEAFF. J is TRBJ1-1 and V is TRBV18; 11 nucleotides match TRBD1. The V and J ends lost 5 bases and 2 bases, in that order; junction bases with no gene match: 4. Germline V gene lookup returns CDR1 KGHSH and CDR2 LQKENI. CDR3 length: 15 residues.